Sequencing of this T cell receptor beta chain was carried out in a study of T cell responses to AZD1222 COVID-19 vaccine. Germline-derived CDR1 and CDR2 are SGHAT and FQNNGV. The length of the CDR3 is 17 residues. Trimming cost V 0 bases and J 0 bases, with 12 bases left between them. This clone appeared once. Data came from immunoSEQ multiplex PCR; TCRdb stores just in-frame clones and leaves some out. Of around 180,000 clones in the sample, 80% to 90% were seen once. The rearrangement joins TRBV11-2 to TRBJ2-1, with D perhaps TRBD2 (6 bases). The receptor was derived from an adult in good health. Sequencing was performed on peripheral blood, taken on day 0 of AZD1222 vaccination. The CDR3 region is CASSLELAAASYNEQFF. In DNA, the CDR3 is TGTGCCAGCAGCTTAGAATTAGCGGCGGCCTCCTACAATGAGCAGTTCTTC.